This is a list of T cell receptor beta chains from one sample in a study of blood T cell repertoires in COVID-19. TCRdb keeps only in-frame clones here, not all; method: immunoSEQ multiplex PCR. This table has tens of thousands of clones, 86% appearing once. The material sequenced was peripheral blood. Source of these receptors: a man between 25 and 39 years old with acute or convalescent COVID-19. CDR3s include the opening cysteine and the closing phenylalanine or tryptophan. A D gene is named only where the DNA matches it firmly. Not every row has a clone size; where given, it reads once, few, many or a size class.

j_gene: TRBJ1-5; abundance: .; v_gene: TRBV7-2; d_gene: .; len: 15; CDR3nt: TGTGCCAGCAGCCAGCAGGGGTACAGCAATCAGCCCCAGCATTTT; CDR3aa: CASSQQGYSNQPQHF
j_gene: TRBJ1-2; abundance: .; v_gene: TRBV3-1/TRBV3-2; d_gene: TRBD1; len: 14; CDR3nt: TGTGCCAGCAGCCAAGTTTGGGACAGGCGCGGCTACACCTTC; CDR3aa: CASSQVWDRRGYTF
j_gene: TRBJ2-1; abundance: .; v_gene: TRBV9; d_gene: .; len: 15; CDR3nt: TGTGCCAGCAGCGTCCAAGGTACAGGTTACAATGAGCAGTTCTTC; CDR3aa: CASSVQGTGYNEQFF
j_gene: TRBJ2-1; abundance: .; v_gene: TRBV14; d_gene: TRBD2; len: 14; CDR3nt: TGTGCCAGCAGCGCAATAAACCCGGGACTAGACAAGTTCTTC; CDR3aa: CASSAINPGLDKFF
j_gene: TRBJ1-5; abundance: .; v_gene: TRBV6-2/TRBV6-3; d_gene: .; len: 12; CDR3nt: TGTGCCAGCAGTTACGCTTCCGGGCCCCAGCATTTT; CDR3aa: CASSYASGPQHF
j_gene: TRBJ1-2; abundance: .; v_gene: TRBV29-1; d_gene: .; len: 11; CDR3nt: TGCAGCGTTGGCTCCGGGGATGGCTACACCTTC; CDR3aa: CSVGSGDGYTF
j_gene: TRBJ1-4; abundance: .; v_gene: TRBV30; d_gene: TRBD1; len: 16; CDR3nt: TGTGCCTGGAGTCTCGGAGGGACAGGGGCTCGGAAAAAACTGTTTTTT; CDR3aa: CAWSLGGTGARKKLFF
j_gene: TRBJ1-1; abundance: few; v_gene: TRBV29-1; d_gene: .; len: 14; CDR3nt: TGCAGCGCTGAACCGACAGGCCAGGGCACTGAAGCTTTCTTT; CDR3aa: CSAEPTGQGTEAFF
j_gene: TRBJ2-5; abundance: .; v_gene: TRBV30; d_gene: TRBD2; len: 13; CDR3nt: TGTGCCTGGAGGACTAGCGGGAACGGGGCCCAGTACTTC; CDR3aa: CAWRTSGNGAQYF
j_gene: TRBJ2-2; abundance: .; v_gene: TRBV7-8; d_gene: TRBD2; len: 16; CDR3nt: TGTGCCAGCAGCTTAATACTAGCGGGAGGGGCCGGGGAGCTGTTTTTT; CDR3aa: CASSLILAGGAGELFF
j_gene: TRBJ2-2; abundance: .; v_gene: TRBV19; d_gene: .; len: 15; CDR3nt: TGTGCCAGTACCTCGGGTAGAGCGAACACCGGGGAGCTGTTTTTT; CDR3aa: CASTSGRANTGELFF
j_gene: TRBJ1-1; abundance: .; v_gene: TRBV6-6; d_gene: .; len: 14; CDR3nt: TGTGCCAGCAGTTACCCCCACGAGCCGAGAGAAGCTTTCTTT; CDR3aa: CASSYPHEPREAFF
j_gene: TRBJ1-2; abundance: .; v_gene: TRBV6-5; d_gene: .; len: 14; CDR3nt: TGTGCCAGCAGTCCCAAGGGGGTAAACTATGGCTACACCTTC; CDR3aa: CASSPKGVNYGYTF
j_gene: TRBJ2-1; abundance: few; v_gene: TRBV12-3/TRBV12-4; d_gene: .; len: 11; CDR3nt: TGTGCCAGCAGTTTCACCGGGGAGCAGTTCTTC; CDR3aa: CASSFTGEQFF
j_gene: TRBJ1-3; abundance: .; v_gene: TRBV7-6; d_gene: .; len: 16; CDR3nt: TGTGCCAGCAGCACAAATAATCCGAAATCTGGAAACACCATATATTTT; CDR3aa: CASSTNNPKSGNTIYF
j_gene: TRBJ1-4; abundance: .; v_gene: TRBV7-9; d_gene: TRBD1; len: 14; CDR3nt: TGTGCCAGCAGCTTAGCCGACAGGGGCGAAAAACTGTTTTTT; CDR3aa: CASSLADRGEKLFF
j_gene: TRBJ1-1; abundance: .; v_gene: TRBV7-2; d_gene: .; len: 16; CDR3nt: TGTGCCAGCAGGGTCCAGTCGGGGGGACACGAGACTGAAGCTTTCTTT; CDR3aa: CASRVQSGGHETEAFF
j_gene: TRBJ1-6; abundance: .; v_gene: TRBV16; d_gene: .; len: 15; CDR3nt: TGTGCCAGCAGCCAATTGATTGCGGCTAATTCACCCCTCCACTTT; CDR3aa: CASSQLIAANSPLHF
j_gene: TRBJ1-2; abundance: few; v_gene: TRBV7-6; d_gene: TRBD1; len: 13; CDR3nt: TGTGCCAGCAGCCAAGGGGGCGCCTATGGCTACACCTTC; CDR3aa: CASSQGGAYGYTF
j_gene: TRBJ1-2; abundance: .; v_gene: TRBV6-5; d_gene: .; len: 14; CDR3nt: TGTGCCAGCAACCAGGGCCACCAGAACTATGGCTACACCTTC; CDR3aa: CASNQGHQNYGYTF
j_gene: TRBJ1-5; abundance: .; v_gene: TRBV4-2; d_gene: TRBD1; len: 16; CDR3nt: TGTGCCAGCAGCCAAACAGGGGGGAATAGAAATCAGCCCCAGCATTTT; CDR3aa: CASSQTGGNRNQPQHF
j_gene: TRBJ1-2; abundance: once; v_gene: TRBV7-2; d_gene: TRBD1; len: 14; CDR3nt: TGTGCCAGCAGCTTTCGGGACAGGGGTGGCGGCTACACCTTC; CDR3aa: CASSFRDRGGGYTF
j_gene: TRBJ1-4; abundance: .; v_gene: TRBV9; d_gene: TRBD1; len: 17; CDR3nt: TGTGCCAGCAGCGGAAACCGACAGGGGGCGTCTAATGAAAAACTGTTTTTT; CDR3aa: CASSGNRQGASNEKLFF
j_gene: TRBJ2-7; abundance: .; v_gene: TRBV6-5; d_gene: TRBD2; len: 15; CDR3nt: TGTGCCAGCAGTTACTCGTTCGCGGGAGGCTACGAGCAGTACTTC; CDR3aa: CASSYSFAGGYEQYF
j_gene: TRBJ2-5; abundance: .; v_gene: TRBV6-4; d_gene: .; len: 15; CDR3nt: TGTGCCAGCTGTCTAACTAGTTTAGGTTCGGAGACCCAGTACTTC; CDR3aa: CASCLTSLGSETQYF
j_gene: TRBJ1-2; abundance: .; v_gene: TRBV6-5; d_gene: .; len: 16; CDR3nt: TGTGCCAGCAGTTCAGGCGCTTTGGCCTCTAACTATGGCTACACCTTC; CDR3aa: CASSSGALASNYGYTF
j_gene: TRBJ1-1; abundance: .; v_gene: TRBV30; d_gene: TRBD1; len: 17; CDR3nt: TGTGCCTGGAGTGGCCGGGACAGACAAGGCATGAACACTGAAGCTTTCTTT; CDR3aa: CAWSGRDRQGMNTEAFF
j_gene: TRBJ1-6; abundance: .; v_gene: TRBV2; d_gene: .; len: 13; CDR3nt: TGTGCCAGCAGTGATAGGGGTAATTCACCCCTCCACTTT; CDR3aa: CASSDRGNSPLHF
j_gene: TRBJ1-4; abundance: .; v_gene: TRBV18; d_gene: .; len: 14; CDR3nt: TGTGCCAGCTCACCAAACGCTATTAATGAAAAACTGTTTTTT; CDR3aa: CASSPNAINEKLFF
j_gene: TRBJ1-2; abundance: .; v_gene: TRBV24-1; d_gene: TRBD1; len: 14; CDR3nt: TGTGCCACCAGTGACTCGACAGGGGAGTATGGCTACACCTTC; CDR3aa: CATSDSTGEYGYTF
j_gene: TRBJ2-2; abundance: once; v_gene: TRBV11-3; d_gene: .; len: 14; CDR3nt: TGTGCCAGCAGCCCGACAGCAGTGGCCGGGGAGCTGTTTTTT; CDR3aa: CASSPTAVAGELFF
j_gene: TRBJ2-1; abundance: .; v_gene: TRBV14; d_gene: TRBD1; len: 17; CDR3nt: TGTGCCAGCAGCCAAGATCGGACAGGGATCTCCTACAATGAGCAGTTCTTC; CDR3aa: CASSQDRTGISYNEQFF
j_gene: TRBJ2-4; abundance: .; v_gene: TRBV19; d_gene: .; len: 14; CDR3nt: TGTGCCAGTAGTAGTCAGGGATCCAAAAACATTCAGTACTTC; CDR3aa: CASSSQGSKNIQYF
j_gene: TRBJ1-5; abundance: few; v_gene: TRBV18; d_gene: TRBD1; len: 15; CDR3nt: TGTGCCAGCTCACCGGGACAGGCTTCTAATCAGCCCCAGCATTTT; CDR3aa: CASSPGQASNQPQHF
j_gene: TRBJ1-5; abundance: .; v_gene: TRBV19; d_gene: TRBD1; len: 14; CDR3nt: TGTGCCAGTAGTCTACAACAGGGGAGTCAGCCCCAGCATTTT; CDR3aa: CASSLQQGSQPQHF
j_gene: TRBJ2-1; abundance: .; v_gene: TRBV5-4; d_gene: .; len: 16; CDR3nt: TGTGCCAGCAGCTCGAACTCCGGGACAAGAGACAATGAGCAGTTCTTC; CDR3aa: CASSSNSGTRDNEQFF
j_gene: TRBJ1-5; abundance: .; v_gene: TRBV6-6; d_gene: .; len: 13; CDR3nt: TGTGCCAGCGGAACAGGGCCTAATCAGCCCCAGCATTTT; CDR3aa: CASGTGPNQPQHF
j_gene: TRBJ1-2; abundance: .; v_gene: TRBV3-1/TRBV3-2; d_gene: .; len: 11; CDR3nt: TGTGCCAGCCGGGTGGACTATGGCTACACCTTC; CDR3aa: CASRVDYGYTF
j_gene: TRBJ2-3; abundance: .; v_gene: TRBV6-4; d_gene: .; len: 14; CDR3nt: TGTGCCAGCAGTGACTCCGCGGCTACAGATACGCAGTATTTT; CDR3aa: CASSDSAATDTQYF
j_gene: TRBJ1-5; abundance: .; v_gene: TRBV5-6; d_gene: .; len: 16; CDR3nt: TGTGCCAGCAGCTTGTTTTTAGAAGGGGCGCAGGAGCCCCAGCATTTT; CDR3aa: CASSLFLEGAQEPQHF
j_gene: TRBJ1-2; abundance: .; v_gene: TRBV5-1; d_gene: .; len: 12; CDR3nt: TGCGCCAGCAGCTTGTCGTTTGATGGCTACACCTTC; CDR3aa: CASSLSFDGYTF
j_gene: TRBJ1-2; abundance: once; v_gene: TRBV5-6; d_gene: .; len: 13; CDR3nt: TGTGCCACCAAGAGGGCCCCGGACTATGGCTACACCTTC; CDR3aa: CATKRAPDYGYTF
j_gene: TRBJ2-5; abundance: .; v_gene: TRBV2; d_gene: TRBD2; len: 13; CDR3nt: TGTGCCAGCAGCGGGGGGGCCTTAGAGACCCAGTACTTC; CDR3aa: CASSGGALETQYF
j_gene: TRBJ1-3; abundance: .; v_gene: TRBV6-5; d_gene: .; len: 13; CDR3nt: TGTGCCAGCAGTCGGGACATTGGAAACACCATATATTTT; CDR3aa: CASSRDIGNTIYF
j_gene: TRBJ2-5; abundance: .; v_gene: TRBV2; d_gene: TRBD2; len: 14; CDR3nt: TGTGCCAGCAGGGGACTACGAAACCAAGAGACCCAGTACTTC; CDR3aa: CASRGLRNQETQYF
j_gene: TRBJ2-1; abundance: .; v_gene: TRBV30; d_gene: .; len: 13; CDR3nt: TGTGCCTGGAGTGTACAGGGAGACAATGAGCAGTTCTTC; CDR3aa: CAWSVQGDNEQFF
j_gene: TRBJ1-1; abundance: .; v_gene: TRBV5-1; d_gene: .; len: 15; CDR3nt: TGCGCCAGCAGCTTGGAAGGGGTATTGAACACTGAAGCTTTCTTT; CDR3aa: CASSLEGVLNTEAFF
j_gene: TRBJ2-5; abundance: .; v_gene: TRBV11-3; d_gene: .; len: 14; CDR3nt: TGTGCCAGCAGCCCAAACACAGAACAAGAGACCCAGTACTTC; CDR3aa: CASSPNTEQETQYF